A single sample is the source of the 10 T cell receptor beta chains below, sequenced in a study of OX40 agonist ivuxolimab in advanced cancers. Some clones are missing from TCRdb's copy, which holds only in-frame ones; the method was immunoSEQ multiplex PCR. The table lists about 120,000 clones, 93% of them singletons. The sequenced sample was CD4+ or CD8+ T cells sorted from blood, obtained in a trial of the OX40 agonist ivuxolimab. The receptors come from an adult with an advanced solid tumor such as melanoma, head and neck, liver or kidney cancer.

The rearrangement uses TRBV28 and TRBJ2-2; weak D call: TRBD2 (7 bases). Germline CDR1 and CDR2: MDHEN and SYDVKM. This CDR3 region has 15 residues. With 5 bases removed from V and 6 bases from J, the gap between germline ends came to 16 bases. The CDR3 sequence is CASSRRTGRAGELFF. The CDR3 DNA follows: TGTGCCAGCAGTAGGCGAACAGGGAGGGCCGGGGAGCTGTTTTTT. The variable domain in full, with the rest retrieved from reference TRBV28 and TRBJ2-2, is DVKVTQSSRYLVKRTGEKVFLECVQDMDHENMFWYRQDPGLGLRLIYFSYDVKMKEKGDIPEGYSVSREKKERFSLILESASTNQTSMYLCASSRRTGRAGELFFGEGSRLTVL.

The V and J genes are TRBV5-6 and TRBJ1-2, with 7 bases that match TRBD1. CDR3 length: 13 residues. Germline V gene lookup returns CDR1 SGHDT and CDR2 YYEEEE. Trimming at V came to 4 bases and at J to 8 bases, leaving 8 bases not matched to a gene. The CDR3 reads CASSGNKQGGYTF. The CDR3 region has the DNA TGTGCCAGCAGCGGAAACAAACAGGGGGGCTACACCTTC.

V and J are TRBV7-2 and TRBJ2-1; 7 nucleotides align to TRBD2. The CDR3 is made up of 13 amino acids. CDR1 is SGHTA and CDR2 is FQGNSA in the germline V gene. Trimming cost V 5 bases and J 9 bases; bases outside gene matches: 7. The CDR3 reads CASSDRLAGEQFF. For the CDR3, the DNA is TGTGCCAGCAGCGACCGACTAGCCGGTGAGCAGTTCTTC.

This chain links TRBV5-1 with TRBJ2-3; unclear D gene. CDR1 is SGHRS, CDR2 YFSETQ, per germline. Trimming shortened V by 4 bases and J by 3 bases, and 18 bases separated the two germline ends. The CDR3 contains 16 residues. The CDR3 sequence: CASSHKAWGGTDTQYF. The CDR3 region has the DNA TGCGCCAGCAGCCATAAGGCGTGGGGTGGGACAGATACGCAGTATTTT.

About this clone: Other DNA sequences in this sample translate to the same CDR3. V usage is TRBV19 and J usage is TRBJ1-5, with unresolved D. The CDR3 runs 13 residues. From germline, CDR1 is LNHDA and CDR2 SQIVND (reference sequence). The ends were cut back, 2 bases at V and 2 bases at J, with 4 bases in the middle. CDR3 nucleotide sequence: TGTGCCAGTAGTATATCCGGCAATCAGCCCCAGCATTTT. As protein: CASSISGNQPQHF.

The chain recombines TRBV18 with TRBJ2-1; tentative D call: TRBD2 (5 bases). In germline, CDR1 is KGHSH, CDR2 LQKENI. V gave up 1 base and J gave up 5 bases, with 15 bases separating them. This CDR3 has 16 residues. The CDR3 protein is CASSPQVSIGDNEQFF. Here the CDR3 DNA reads TGTGCCAGCTCACCACAGGTCTCAATCGGGGACAATGAGCAGTTCTTC.

V gene TRBV4-3 combines with J gene TRBJ2-7; D gene ambiguous. This CDR3 is built from 14 residues. The V gene lost 1 base and the J gene lost 0 bases, with 7 bases spanning the gap. Germline V CDR1 and CDR2: LGHNA, YSLEER. This CDR3 reads CASSQGRNSYEQYF. As DNA, the CDR3 is TGCGCCAGCAGCCAAGGTCGGAACTCCTACGAGCAGTACTTC.

The V and J genes are TRBV5-1 and TRBJ1-5; D call uncertain. Germline V lookup: CDR1 SGHRS, CDR2 YFSETQ. This CDR3 is 13 amino acids long. Between the trimmed V and J ends, which lost 4 bases and 0 bases, there was a span of 5 bases. The CDR3 reads CASSRDSNQPQHF. The CDR3 nucleotides are TGCGCCAGCAGCAGGGATAGCAATCAGCCCCAGCATTTT.

This clone was picked up a small number of times. V and J are TRBV6-5 and TRBJ1-5; no reliable D call. The germline V gene has CDR1 MNHEY and CDR2 SVGAGI. V shed 4 bases and J shed 6 bases, with 10 bases lying between them. CDR3 size: 13 residues. The CDR3 DNA reads as TGTGCCAGCAGTTCTCGGGCGTTTCAGCCCCAGCATTTT. Its protein is CASSSRAFQPQHF.

The chain joins TRBV30 to TRBJ2-7, with 12 bases matching TRBD1. J lost 11 bases, V lost 2 bases, and 13 bases had no gene match. This CDR3 region has 15 residues. Germline CDR1 and CDR2: GTSNPN and SVGIG (reference sequence). The CDR3 coding sequence is TGTGCCTGGAGTTTTCTCCGGGACAGGGGGCGCCGAAAGTACTTC. Translating it yields CAWSFLRDRGRRKYF.